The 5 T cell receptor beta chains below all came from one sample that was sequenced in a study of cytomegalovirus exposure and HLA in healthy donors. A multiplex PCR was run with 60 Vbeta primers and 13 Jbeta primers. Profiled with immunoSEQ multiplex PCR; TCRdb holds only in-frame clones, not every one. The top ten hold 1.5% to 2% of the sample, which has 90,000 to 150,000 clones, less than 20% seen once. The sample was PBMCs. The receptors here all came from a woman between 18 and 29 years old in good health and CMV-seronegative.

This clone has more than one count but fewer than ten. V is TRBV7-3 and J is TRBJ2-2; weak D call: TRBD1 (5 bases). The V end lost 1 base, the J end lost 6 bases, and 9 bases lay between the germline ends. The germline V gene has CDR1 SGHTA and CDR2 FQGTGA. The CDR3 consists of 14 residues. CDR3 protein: CASSLNRGSGELFF. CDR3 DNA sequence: TGTGCCAGCAGCTTAAATAGGGGATCCGGGGAGCTGTTTTTT.

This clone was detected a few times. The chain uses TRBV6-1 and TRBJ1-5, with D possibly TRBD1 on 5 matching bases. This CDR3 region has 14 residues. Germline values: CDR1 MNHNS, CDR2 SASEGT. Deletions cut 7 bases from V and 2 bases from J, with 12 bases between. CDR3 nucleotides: TGTGCCAGCACCCAGGCGGGGGGCAATCAGCCCCAGCATTTT. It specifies CASTQAGGNQPQHF.

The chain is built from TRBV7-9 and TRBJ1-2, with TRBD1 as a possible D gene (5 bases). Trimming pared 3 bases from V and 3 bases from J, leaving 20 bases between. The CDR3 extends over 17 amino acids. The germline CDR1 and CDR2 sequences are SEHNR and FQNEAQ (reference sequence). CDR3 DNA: TGTGCCAGCAGCTTTGCTTTAGGGGCCCTTCGCCACTATGGCTACACCTTC. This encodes CASSFALGALRHYGYTF.

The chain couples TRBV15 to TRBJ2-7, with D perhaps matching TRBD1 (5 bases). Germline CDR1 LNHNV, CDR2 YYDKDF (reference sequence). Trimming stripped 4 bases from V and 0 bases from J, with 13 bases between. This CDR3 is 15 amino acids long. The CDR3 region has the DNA TGTGCCACCAGCAAAGAAGGGGTTCTCTCCTACGAGCAGTACTTC. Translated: CATSKEGVLSYEQYF.

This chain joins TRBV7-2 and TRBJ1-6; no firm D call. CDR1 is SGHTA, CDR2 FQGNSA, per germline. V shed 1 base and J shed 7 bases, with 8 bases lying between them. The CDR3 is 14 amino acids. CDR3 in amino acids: CASSLEARNSPLHF. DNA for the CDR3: TGTGCCAGCAGCTTAGAGGCGAGGAATTCACCCCTCCACTTT.